Presented here are 15 T cell receptor beta chains from one specimen sequenced in a study of neurological immune-mediated disorders. Time point meaning: technical triplicate 2. MiXCR was run by TCRdb on the 5' RACE reads, yielding one entry per CDR3 protein. The sample includes 30,000 or so distinct CDR3 sequences, 13% of them seen just once. Material: CD4+ T cells from blood. These receptors were taken from a female donor with HTLV-1-associated myelopathy (HAM/TSP).

This clonotype has at least ten counts. This chain uses TRBV7-9 with TRBJ2-3; 9 bases are shared with TRBD2. The CDR3 is made up of 17 amino acids. The V gene's germline CDR1 is SEHNR and CDR2 FQNEAQ (reference sequence). V trimming: 1 base; J trimming: 2 bases; junction bases outside the gene matches: 7. CDR3 in DNA: TGTGCCAGCAGCTTAGGGTCGGTAGCGGGAGCCACAGATACGCAGTATTTT. This gives the protein CASSLGSVAGATDTQYF.

This clonotype appeared many times. The rearrangement links TRBV25-1 to TRBJ2-6, with D hard to call. Germline CDR1 MGHDK, CDR2 SYGVNS. Trimming pared 3 bases from V and 4 bases from J, leaving 7 bases between. This CDR3 is built from 14 residues. The CDR3 loop reads CASSDPGGANVLTF. The CDR3 nucleotides read TGTGCCAGCAGTGACCCCGGGGGGGCCAACGTCCTGACTTTC.

This clonotype was seen many times. The chain carries TRBV27 and TRBJ2-7, with 9 bases aligning to TRBD1. V lost 2 bases, J lost 1 base, and 12 bases stayed unmatched. This CDR3 contains 18 residues. Germline V lookup: CDR1 MNHEY, CDR2 SMNVEV (reference sequence). The CDR3 DNA follows: TGTGCCAGCAGTTTACCGAACTTCAACAGGGGGCATTCCTACGAGCAGTACTTC. Translated, it gives CASSLPNFNRGHSYEQYF.

This chain links TRBV12-3 or TRBV12-4 with TRBJ2-5; TRBD1 might be the D (5 bases). Deletions cut 5 bases from V and 5 bases from J, with 12 bases between. CDR3 size: 13 residues. CDR3 coding DNA: TGTGCCAGCAGTAAGGGGTTTCGGGAGACCCAGTACTTC. Translation gives CASSKGFRETQYF.

Note on this clonotype: This may arise from a read error, as a much more abundant clone is one base away. CDR3 bases: TGTGCCACCCGACGAGCGGGAGAGTCAGATACGCTGTATTTT. Translating gives CATRRAGESDTLYF. This chain uses TRBV6-2 or TRBV6-3 with TRBJ2-3; 8 bases fit TRBD2. The CDR3 contains 14 residues. Germline CDR1 is MNHEY and CDR2 is SVGEGT.

Many counts were recorded for this clonotype. The gene calls are TRBV28 and TRBJ2-7; D may match TRBD1 or TRBD2 (6 bases each). V was trimmed by 2 bases and J by 0 bases, leaving 11 bases between them. The V gene's germline CDR1 is MDHEN and CDR2 SYDVKM. The CDR3 has 15 amino acids. CDR3 nucleotide sequence: TGTGCCAGCAGTTTAAGGGGGGCCAGCTCCTACGAGCAGTACTTC. This codes for CASSLRGASSYEQYF.

The count of this clonotype is one. A much larger clone is a single base away; this may be a read error. V is TRBV6-2 or TRBV6-3 and J is TRBJ2-4; a possible D gene is TRBD2 (6 bases). CDR3 length: 15 residues. Germline CDR1 reads MNHEY; CDR2 reads SVGEGT. The chain's CDR3 is CASSYRGLAKNIRYF. In DNA form, the CDR3 reads TGTGCCAGCAGTTACCGGGGACTGGCCAAAAACATTCGGTACTTC.

This clonotype was observed many times. The chain couples TRBV11-2 to TRBJ2-7; D unresolved. Germline assignment: CDR1 SGHAT and CDR2 FQNNGV. Trimming left V 0 bases short and J 3 bases short, with 6 bases between. The CDR3 totals 13 residues. CDR3 sequence: CASSLEPGYEQYF. The CDR3 nucleotides are TGTGCCAGCAGCTTAGAGCCAGGCTACGAGCAGTACTTC.

This clonotype was recorded at least ten times. CDR3 nucleotide sequence: TGTGCCACCCCGGTGGCTAGCGGGACGAACACCGGGGAGCTGTTTTTT. This gives the protein CATPVASGTNTGELFF. The V and J genes are TRBV7-8 and TRBJ2-2, with TRBD2 matching 9 bases. V shed 10 bases, J shed 0 bases, and the junction held 9 bases outside the gene matches. The CDR3 is 16 amino acids. The germline V gene encodes CDR1 SGHVS and CDR2 FQNEAQ.

The chain has TRBV9 and TRBJ2-7; the D gene is possibly TRBD1 (6 bases). Trimming stripped 3 bases from V and 5 bases from J, with 21 bases between. CDR1 is SGDLS and CDR2 is YYNGEE in the germline V gene. The CDR3 is 16 residues long. The CDR3 here is CASSAAMSRGGNEQYF. The DNA of the CDR3 is TGTGCCAGCAGCGCCGCGATGAGCAGGGGTGGAAACGAGCAGTACTTC.

This clonotype was seen at least ten times. CDR3 DNA sequence: TGCAGCGTTGAAGATCTAGGGAGAGGGAGTGAAAAACTGTTTTTT. Residues: CSVEDLGRGSEKLFF. The chain joins TRBV29-1 to TRBJ1-4; no reliable D call. The germline V gene encodes CDR1 SQVTM and CDR2 ANQGSEA. V lost 0 bases and J 7 bases, leaving 15 bases between the germline ends. CDR3 size: 15 residues.

This clonotype was found many times. The chain carries TRBV6-5 and TRBJ1-1; D unresolved. The CDR3 spans 14 residues. The germline V gene encodes CDR1 MNHEY and CDR2 SVGAGI. V lost 5 bases to trimming and J lost 3 bases, with 13 bases between them. This chain's CDR3 is CASSRDWGDTEAFF. CDR3 coding DNA: TGTGCCAGCAGTAGGGATTGGGGAGACACTGAAGCTTTCTTT.

The CDR3 loop is CASSAINYEQYF. As DNA, the CDR3 is TGTGCCAGCAGCGCTATCAACTACGAGCAGTACTTC. The J gene is TRBJ2-7, the V gene TRBV5-5, with D hard to call. Trimming shortened V by 4 bases and J by 3 bases, and 8 bases separated the two germline ends. Germline assignment: CDR1 SGHKS and CDR2 YYEKEE (reference sequence). The CDR3 sequence is 12 residues long.

This chain connects TRBV21-1 to TRBJ1-1; the D call of TRBD1 is as the table states it, not checked on the DNA. TRBV21-1 is assigned pseudogene status. The CDR3 consists of 17 residues. CDR3 region: CASSNTAGDFMNTEAFF. CDR3 nucleotides: TGTGCCAGCAGCAACACGGCAGGGGATTTTATGAACACTGAAGCTTTCTTT.

This clonotype came up many times. The chain joins TRBV20-1 to TRBJ2-2, with D possibly being TRBD2 (5 bases). Trimming took 2 bases from V and 4 from J, leaving 11 bases between them. The CDR3 length is 14 residues. Germline CDR1 is DFQATT and CDR2 is SNEGSKA (reference sequence). The CDR3 DNA reads as TGCAGTGCTAGAAGACCGGGGATCACCGGGGAGCTGTTTTTT. Translating gives CSARRPGITGELFF.